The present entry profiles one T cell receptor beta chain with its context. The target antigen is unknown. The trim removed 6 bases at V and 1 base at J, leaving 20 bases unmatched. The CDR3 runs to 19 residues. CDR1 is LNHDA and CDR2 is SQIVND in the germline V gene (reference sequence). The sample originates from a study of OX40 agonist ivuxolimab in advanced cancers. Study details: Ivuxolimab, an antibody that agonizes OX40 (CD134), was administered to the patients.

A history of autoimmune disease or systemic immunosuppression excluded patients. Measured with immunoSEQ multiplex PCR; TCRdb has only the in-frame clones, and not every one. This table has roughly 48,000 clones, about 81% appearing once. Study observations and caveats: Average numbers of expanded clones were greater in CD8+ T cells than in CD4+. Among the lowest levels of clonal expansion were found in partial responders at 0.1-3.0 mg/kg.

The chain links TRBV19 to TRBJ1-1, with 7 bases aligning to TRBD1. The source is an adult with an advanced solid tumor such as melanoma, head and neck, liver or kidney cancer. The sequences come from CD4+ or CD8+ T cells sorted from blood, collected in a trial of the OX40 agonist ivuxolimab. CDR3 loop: CASRLTGWRGRRRNTEAFF. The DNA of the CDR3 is TGTGCCAGTAGGCTCACAGGCTGGAGGGGGCGCCGCAGGAACACTGAAGCTTTCTTT.